Each of the 21 T cell receptor beta chains below was sequenced from the same sample in a study of beta chain features in type 1 diabetes. Their specific antigens are unknown. Investigators reverse transcribed all isolated RNA, so they sequenced expressed TCRB transcripts. The repertoire was sequenced with immunoSEQ multiplex PCR; TCRdb's copy has only in-frame clones and lacks some. The data show under 300,000 clones, 9.5% to 13% seen once. Study results and caveats: For Type 1 diabetes patients, all four CD4+ subsets carried TCRB CDR3s that were moderately but significantly shorter.

The sequencing sample was made of naive CD4+ T cells from blood. These receptors were obtained from a man aged 30 to 45 with type 1 diabetes.

The rearrangement joins TRBV5-4 to TRBJ2-7; 7 bases align to TRBD2. Unmatched junction bases numbered 10, after V lost 4 bases and J lost 0 bases. Germline V lookup: CDR1 SGHNT, CDR2 YYREEE (reference sequence). The CDR3 sequence is 16 residues long. CDR3 sequence (DNA): TGTGCCAGCAGCCCTGGTGGCGGGGGTCCCTCCTACGAGCAGTACTTC. Encoded protein: CASSPGGGGPSYEQYF. The complete variable domain, with remaining parts taken from reference TRBV5-4 and TRBJ2-7, reads ETGVTQSPTHLIKTRGQQVTLRCSSQSGHNTVSWYQQALGQGPQFIFQYYREEENGRGNFPPRFSGLQFPNYSSELNVNALELDDSALYLCASSPGGGGPSYEQYFGPGTRLTVT.

V is TRBV28 and J is TRBJ1-2, with D hard to call. The CDR3 is 16 amino acids. Germline lookup yields CDR1 MDHEN and CDR2 SYDVKM. V was shortened by 4 bases and J by 0 bases, with 15 bases between the two germline ends. For the CDR3, the DNA is TGTGCCAGCAGTTCGACCGGGAGGTCCCCTAACTATGGCTACACCTTC. Encoded protein: CASSSTGRSPNYGYTF.

In its sample, this clone was seen a few times. The chain links TRBV9 to TRBJ1-5; tentative D call: TRBD1 (5 bases). Trimming shortened V by 0 bases and J by 3 bases, and 7 bases separated the two germline ends. Germline CDR1 and CDR2: SGDLS and YYNGEE. The CDR3 loop spans 14 amino acids. For the CDR3, the DNA is TGTGCCAGCAGCGTAGCAGGGATCAATCAGCCCCAGCATTTT. Its protein is CASSVAGINQPQHF.

The chain uses TRBV5-1 and TRBJ2-2, with TRBD1 matching over 7 bases. Germline CDR1 reads SGHRS; CDR2 reads YFSETQ. The V segment lost 0 bases and the J segment 4 bases; nucleotides outside the gene matches: 6. The CDR3 spans 16 residues. CDR3 loop: CASSLGPTGTTGELFF. CDR3 DNA: TGCGCCAGCAGCTTGGGGCCGACAGGGACCACCGGGGAGCTGTTTTTT.

In DNA form, the CDR3 reads TGTGCCAGCAGCTTACTAGCGGGGGGGACCGAGCAGTACTTC. Translated, it gives CASSLLAGGTEQYF. V usage is TRBV7-3 and J usage is TRBJ2-7; 12 nucleotides match TRBD2. V lost 2 bases to trimming and J lost 6 bases; unmatched junction nucleotides: 2. Germline CDR1 reads SGHTA; CDR2 reads FQGTGA. The CDR3 covers 14 residues. The full variable domain, rest sourced from reference TRBV7-3 and TRBJ2-7, is GAGVSQTPSNKVTEKGKYVELRCDPISGHTALYWYRQSLGQGPEFLIYFQGTGAADDSGLPNDRFFAVRPEGSVSTLKIQRTERGDSAVYLCASSLLAGGTEQYFGPGTRLTVT.

This clone was detected only a few times. DNA for the CDR3: TGTGCCAGCAGGGTGGCCCCGGAGGGCTACACCTTC. Translated: CASRVAPEGYTF. The chain recombines TRBV28 with TRBJ1-2, with D unresolved. This CDR3 has 12 amino acids. CDR1 is MDHEN, CDR2 SYDVKM, per germline. V was clipped by 6 bases and J by 8 bases, with 13 bases between them.

CDR3 in amino acids: CASSESEVYGYTF. The CDR3 DNA follows: TGCGCCAGCAGTGAGTCGGAGGTCTATGGCTACACCTTC. The chain combines TRBV10-2 with TRBJ1-2, with D unclear. Per the germline V gene, CDR1 is WSHSY and CDR2 is SAAADI. V lost 0 bases and J lost 4, with 6 bases in between. This CDR3 region has 13 residues.

The genes are TRBV7-2 and TRBJ1-1; D might be TRBD1 (6 bases). CDR1 SGHTA and CDR2 FQGNSA come from the germline V gene. V dropped 5 bases and J dropped 0 bases, with 10 bases sitting between them. The CDR3 sequence is 14 residues long. The CDR3 loop is CASSVQGMNTEAFF. The CDR3 DNA reads as TGTGCCAGCAGCGTACAGGGTATGAACACTGAAGCTTTCTTT.

The chain recombines TRBV9 with TRBJ2-7; TRBD1 might be the D (5 bases). Trimming cost V 0 bases and J 5 bases, with 12 bases left between them. Germline V gene sequence: CDR1 SGDLS, CDR2 YYNGEE. This CDR3 is 14 amino acids long. This CDR3 is CASSVAAGRNEQYF. The CDR3 DNA sequence: TGTGCCAGCAGCGTAGCGGCAGGGCGGAACGAGCAGTACTTC. Combining the CDR3 with reference TRBV9 and TRBJ2-7 gives the whole variable domain DSGVTQTPKHLITATGQRVTLRCSPRSGDLSVYWYQQSLDQGLQFLIQYYNGEERAKGNILERFSAQQFPDLHSELNLSSLELGDSALYFCASSVAAGRNEQYFGPGTRLTVT.

CDR3 amino acids: CASSDGTGNSYEQYF. The CDR3 DNA reads TGTGCCAGCAGTGATGGGACAGGCAACTCCTACGAGCAGTACTTC. V gene TRBV2 combines with J gene TRBJ2-7, with 8 bases matching TRBD1. The V and J ends lost 3 bases and 0 bases, in that order; junction bases with no gene match: 4. Germline assignment: CDR1 SNHLY and CDR2 FYNNEI. The CDR3 contains 15 residues.

The genes are TRBV7-3 and TRBJ1-6; the D gene is possibly TRBD1 (6 bases). The CDR3 has 13 amino acids. Germline-derived CDR1 and CDR2 are SGHTA and FQGTGA. V lost 5 bases, J lost 13 bases, and 15 bases lay in between. The CDR3 DNA sequence: TGTGCCAGCAGCCCCCTACAGGGATCCCCCCTCCACTTT. Translation gives CASSPLQGSPLHF.

This clone was picked up a small number of times. The chain combines TRBV7-2 with TRBJ2-3; D unclear. The CDR3 contains 15 residues. CDR1 is SGHTA, CDR2 FQGNSA, per germline. V lost 3 bases to trimming and J lost 4 bases, with 14 bases between them. The CDR3: CASSLGIKFPDTQYF. CDR3 DNA sequence: TGTGCCAGCAGCTTGGGCATCAAGTTTCCAGATACGCAGTATTTT.

This chain joins TRBV9 and TRBJ2-1, with TRBD2 matching over 12 bases. J lost 9 bases, V lost 0 bases, and 1 base had no gene match. CDR1 SGDLS and CDR2 YYNGEE come from the germline V gene. The CDR3 is 14 residues long. The CDR3 is CASSVGTSGAEQFF. The CDR3 region has the DNA TGTGCCAGCAGCGTAGGGACTAGCGGGGCTGAGCAGTTCTTC.

This clone was seen a handful of times. CDR3 sequence (DNA): TGTGCCTGGAGTGTGCCTTGGGCAGGGGTTAATGGCTACACCTTC. As protein: CAWSVPWAGVNGYTF. The V call is TRBV30, the J call TRBJ1-2, with D maybe TRBD1 (6 bases). The CDR3 loop spans 15 amino acids. Germline V lookup: CDR1 GTSNPN, CDR2 SVGIG (reference sequence). The V end was cut by 0 bases, the J end by 6 bases, with 17 bases between.

The CDR3 sequence: CASSDRANNQPQHF. The CDR3 DNA follows: TGTGCCAGCAGTGACAGGGCGAACAATCAGCCCCAGCATTTT. The chain combines TRBV2 with TRBJ1-5; D is perhaps TRBD1 (5 bases). The CDR3 contains 14 residues. The V end lost 3 bases, the J end lost 3 bases, and 9 bases lay between the germline ends. Germline values: CDR1 SNHLY, CDR2 FYNNEI. The full variable domain, its missing parts supplied by reference TRBV2 and TRBJ1-5, is EPEVTQTPSHQVTQMGQEVILRCVPISNHLYFYWYRQILGQKVEFLVSFYNNEISEKSEIFDDQFSVERPDGSNFTLKIRSTKLEDSAMYFCASSDRANNQPQHFGDGTRLSIL.

This chain connects TRBV5-4 to TRBJ2-7, with a tentative D call TRBD2 (6 bases). V was trimmed by 0 bases and J by 2 bases, leaving 12 bases between them. In germline, CDR1 is SGHNT, CDR2 YYREEE (reference sequence). The CDR3 totals 15 residues. The CDR3 bases are TGTGCCAGCAGCTTGGGTGGGGACTGGCCCTACGAGCAGTACTTC. Translated, it gives CASSLGGDWPYEQYF. Full variable domain (missing parts from reference TRBV5-4 and TRBJ2-7): ETGVTQSPTHLIKTRGQQVTLRCSSQSGHNTVSWYQQALGQGPQFIFQYYREEENGRGNFPPRFSGLQFPNYSSELNVNALELDDSALYLCASSLGGDWPYEQYFGPGTRLTVT.

The chain employs TRBV5-1 and TRBJ2-2; D remains ambiguous. This CDR3 spans 14 amino acids. Germline assignment: CDR1 SGHRS and CDR2 YFSETQ. The V and J ends lost 4 bases and 3 bases respectively, with 10 bases between them. The CDR3 reads CASSRNRDTGELFF. The CDR3 DNA follows: TGCGCCAGCAGCCGCAACCGGGACACCGGGGAGCTGTTTTTT.

The J gene is TRBJ2-7, the V gene TRBV6-1; D might be TRBD1 (6 bases). The V and J ends lost 4 bases and 6 bases respectively, with 16 bases between them. This CDR3 is built from 14 residues. The V gene's germline CDR1 is MNHNS and CDR2 SASEGT. The CDR3 protein is CASSVGQGISEQYF. DNA of the CDR3: TGTGCCAGCAGTGTCGGCCAGGGGATAAGCGAGCAGTACTTC.

V and J are TRBV7-2 and TRBJ2-1; 14 bases map to TRBD2. The germline V gene has CDR1 SGHTA and CDR2 FQGNSA. With V trimmed by 4 bases and J by 10 bases, 9 bases remained unmatched. The CDR3 is 16 residues long. This chain's CDR3 is CASSYLGLAGAREQFF. The DNA of the CDR3 is TGTGCCAGCAGCTATTTGGGACTAGCGGGGGCGAGAGAGCAGTTCTTC.

The genes are TRBV18 and TRBJ1-5; 7 positions agree with TRBD1. This CDR3 is built from 14 residues. After removal of 3 bases from V and 6 bases from J, the junction contained 5 bases not matched to a gene. From germline, CDR1 is KGHSH and CDR2 LQKENI. CDR3 DNA sequence: TGTGCCAGCTCACCTGACAGGGAGTTTCAGCCCCAGCATTTT. It encodes CASSPDREFQPQHF.

The chain carries TRBV18 and TRBJ2-2, with 13 positions matching TRBD2. The CDR3 loop spans 15 amino acids. Trimming removed 6 bases from V and 5 bases from J; junction bases left unmatched: 3. CDR1 and CDR2 (germline): KGHSH, LQKENI. Here the CDR3 reads CASSAGLAGTGELFF. The CDR3 bases are TGTGCCAGCTCTGCGGGACTAGCGGGGACCGGGGAGCTGTTTTTT.